The 4 T cell receptor beta chains reported below all come from one sample, sequenced in a study of patients and donors after allogeneic stem cell transplantation. TCRdb called the RT-PCR reads again in MiXCR, with one record for every CDR3 protein. This table holds 70,000 to 75,000 distinct CDR3 sequences, more than 25% found once. Sequencing was carried out using blood, either unsorted or a sorted T cell fraction (not recorded which). Every receptor here comes from a human donor who was either an allogeneic HSCT recipient or a stem cell or donor lymphocyte infusion donor (not recorded which). It is not recorded whose cells these are; they may come from a transplant donor.

V is TRBV4-3 and J is TRBJ2-2; no reliable D call. V was trimmed by 1 base and J by 7 bases, leaving 4 bases between them. CDR1 and CDR2 (germline): LGHNA, YSLEER. The CDR3 totals 12 residues. The CDR3 DNA follows: TGCGCCAGCAGCCAAGGAGGCGGGGAGCTGTTTTTT. The encoded protein is CASSQGGGELFF.

This sequence joins TRBV7-2 and TRBJ2-2; 7 bases align to TRBD2. The CDR3 has 16 amino acids. CDR1 is SGHTA, CDR2 FQGNSA, per germline. V lost 1 base and J lost 1; bases outside the gene matches: 3. The CDR3 nucleotides are TGTGCCAGCAGCTTAGGGGGGACTATGAACACCGGGGAGCTGTTTTTT. It is translated as CASSLGGTMNTGELFF.

The chain has TRBV12-3 or TRBV12-4 and TRBJ1-1; D ambiguous. V gave up 3 bases and J gave up 2 bases, with 7 bases separating them. The CDR3 contains 13 residues. The CDR3 protein is CASSLRQNTEAFF. The CDR3 DNA reads as TGTGCCAGCAGTTTGAGACAAAACACTGAAGCTTTCTTT.

This clonotype was seen a few times. The chain is built from TRBV24-1 and TRBJ2-5; TRBD1 is a possible D gene (5 bases). Germline loops: CDR1 KGHDR, CDR2 SFDVKD. With 4 bases removed from V and 2 bases from J, the gap between germline ends came to 10 bases. This CDR3 is built from 14 residues. For the CDR3, the DNA is TGTGCCACCAGTGAAGCCACAGGACAAGAGACCCAGTACTTC. Translated, it gives CATSEATGQETQYF.